One sample yielded the 15 T cell receptor beta chains listed below, sequenced in a study of Ad26.COV2.S vaccination and SARS-CoV-2 variants. Libraries were prepared by immunoSEQ multiplex PCR; TCRdb keeps only in-frame clonotypes and omits some of them. The table records some 320,000 clones, more than 70% of them present only once. Treatment indicated: approximately 18 received Ad26.COV2.S at low or high dose, single or two shots; about five received placebo; per-sample allocation not given. Sampling took place 63 days after the first vaccine or placebo injection. Sequenced material: peripheral blood, taken in a trial of Ad26.COV2.S vaccine versus placebo. The receptor source for this set is a person aged 18 to 65 who received the Ad26.COV2.S COVID-19 vaccine or a placebo.

This chain uses TRBV7-8 with TRBJ2-1, with TRBD2 identical over 8 bases. CDR3 length: 16 amino acids. CDR1 SGHVS and CDR2 FQNEAQ come from the germline V gene. V dropped 1 base and J dropped 0; count of bases not matched to a gene: 2. CDR3 loop: CASSLGGGTSYNEQFF. For the CDR3, the DNA is TGTGCCAGCAGCTTAGGCGGGGGGACCTCCTACAATGAGCAGTTCTTC.

The V and J genes are TRBV7-9 and TRBJ2-7; the D gene is possibly TRBD2 (5 bases). The CDR3 length is 14 residues. The V end was cut by 6 bases, the J end by 4 bases, with 16 bases between. CDR1 is SEHNR and CDR2 is FQNEAQ in the germline V gene (reference sequence). The CDR3 nucleotides are TGTGCCAGCAGTCTAACGACTACGGGATACGAGCAGTACTTC. As protein: CASSLTTTGYEQYF.

The chain employs TRBV19 and TRBJ2-1; D is ambiguous. The V end lost 9 bases, the J end lost 8 bases, and 17 bases lay between the germline ends. Per the germline V gene, CDR1 is LNHDA and CDR2 is SQIVND (reference sequence). The CDR3 has 13 amino acids. This chain's CDR3 is CASTDRRGDEQFF. In DNA, the CDR3 is TGTGCCAGCACGGACCGCCGTGGCGATGAGCAGTTCTTC.

V and J are TRBV21-1 and TRBJ2-7; TRBD1, the table's D call, was not compared with the DNA. TRBV21-1 is designated a pseudogene. The length of the CDR3 is 17 residues. The CDR3, as DNA: TGTGCCAGCAGCCACAAAGGAACCAGGGTGGGTTCCTACGAGCAGTACTTC. Translating gives CASSHKGTRVGSYEQYF.

The V and J genes are TRBV7-2 and TRBJ2-4; 11 bases align to TRBD2. Germline-derived CDR1 and CDR2 are SGHTA and FQGNSA. CDR3 length: 16 amino acids. Unmatched junction bases numbered 6, after V lost 5 bases and J lost 3 bases. The CDR3 DNA follows: TGTGCCAGCAGCCTTAGCGGGGGGGCCGTCAAAAACATTCAGTACTTC. It encodes CASSLSGGAVKNIQYF.

This clone showed up just once. The V and J genes are TRBV5-4 and TRBJ2-7; 13 bases map to TRBD2. Germline CDR1 and CDR2: SGHNT and YYREEE (reference sequence). This CDR3 region has 17 residues. The V gene end was trimmed by 4 bases and the J gene end by 2 bases; junction bases not matched to a gene: 9. DNA of the CDR3: TGTGCCAGCAGCCGAGGGACTAGCGGGGTTACCCCCTACGAGCAGTACTTC. Translated, it gives CASSRGTSGVTPYEQYF.

CDR3 nucleotides: TGTGCCAGCCGGAGAGGCGGAGCCTACGAGCAGTACTTC. This encodes CASRRGGAYEQYF. The J gene is TRBJ2-7, the V gene TRBV2, with D unclear. CDR3 length: 13 amino acids. V lost 8 bases and J lost 2, with 13 bases in between. From germline, CDR1 is SNHLY and CDR2 FYNNEI.

The CDR3: CAIRSGGKANEKLFF. The CDR3 bases are TGTGCCATCAGGTCTGGGGGTAAAGCTAATGAAAAACTGTTTTTT. The V call is TRBV10-3, the J call TRBJ1-4; D is possibly TRBD1 (5 bases). The CDR3 is 15 residues long. Trimming cost V 6 bases and J 3 bases, with 14 bases left between them. The V gene's germline CDR1 is ENHRY and CDR2 SYGVKD.

The chain is built from TRBV12-3 or TRBV12-4 and TRBJ2-1, with D possibly TRBD2 on 6 matching bases. The CDR3 contains 11 residues. V was cut by 8 bases and J by 5 bases, with 7 bases left in between. The CDR3, as DNA: TGTGCCAGCCGGGGGAACAATGAGCAGTTCTTC. It is translated as CASRGNNEQFF.

The chain joins TRBV4-1 to TRBJ1-3; D uncertain. CDR3 size: 16 residues. The ends were cut back, 3 bases at V and 0 bases at J, with 12 bases in the middle. Germline V gene sequence: CDR1 MGHRA, CDR2 YSYEKL. The CDR3 loop is CASSHAGADSGNTIYF. CDR3 coding DNA: TGCGCCAGCAGCCATGCCGGAGCGGACTCTGGAAACACCATATATTTT.

The chain links TRBV3-1 (or the pseudogene TRBV3-2) to TRBJ2-1; D is tentatively TRBD1 or TRBD2 (7 bases each). CDR1 and CDR2 (germline): LGHDT, YNNKEL (reference sequence). The length of the CDR3 is 16 residues. V lost 7 bases and J lost 0, with 16 bases in between. DNA for the CDR3: TGTGCCAGCACCCTCAGGGGGGGGAGCTCCTACAATGAGCAGTTCTTC. Translation gives CASTLRGGSSYNEQFF.

The chain couples TRBV7-9 to TRBJ2-3; 12 nucleotides align to TRBD2. The CDR3 loop spans 19 amino acids. Germline CDR1 reads SEHNR; CDR2 reads FQNEAQ (reference sequence). The ends lost 3 bases at V and 1 base at J; junction bases unmatched: 11. CDR3 residues: CASSLSRLAGASRTDTQYF. DNA for the CDR3: TGTGCCAGCAGCTTGTCTCGACTAGCGGGGGCCTCCCGCACAGATACGCAGTATTTT.

The rearrangement joins TRBV7-8 to TRBJ2-3; no clear D. The CDR3 has 15 amino acids. Germline V gives CDR1 SGHVS, CDR2 FQNEAQ. Trimming shortened V by 5 bases and J by 0 bases, and 12 bases separated the two germline ends. The CDR3 coding sequence is TGTGCCAGCAGCCAACAATCCACTAGCACAGATACGCAGTATTTT. Residues: CASSQQSTSTDTQYF. Variable domain in full (rest from reference TRBV7-8 and TRBJ2-3): GAGVSQSPRYKVAKRGQDVALRCDPISGHVSLFWYQQALGQGPEFLTYFQNEAQLDKSGLPSDRFFAERPEGSVSTLKIQRTQQEDSAVYLCASSQQSTSTDTQYFGPGTRLTVL.

The rearrangement links TRBV12-3 or TRBV12-4 to TRBJ2-5; D uncertain. The germline V and J ends were trimmed by 1 base and 2 bases, with 5 bases remaining between them. CDR3 size: 13 residues. CDR3 amino acids: CASSLGVQETQYF. The CDR3 bases are TGTGCCAGCAGTTTAGGGGTTCAAGAGACCCAGTACTTC.

The rearrangement joins TRBV7-8 to TRBJ1-5, with TRBD1 as a possible D gene (6 bases). V gave up 3 bases and J gave up 1 base, with 13 bases separating them. The CDR3 extends over 16 amino acids. Germline lookup yields CDR1 SGHVS and CDR2 FQNEAQ. CDR3 protein: CASSFGLGASNQPQHF. CDR3 nucleotides: TGTGCCAGCAGCTTTGGGTTGGGGGCGAGCAATCAGCCCCAGCATTTT. The variable domain in full, completed from reference TRBV7-8 and TRBJ1-5, reads GAGVSQSPRYKVAKRGQDVALRCDPISGHVSLFWYQQALGQGPEFLTYFQNEAQLDKSGLPSDRFFAERPEGSVSTLKIQRTQQEDSAVYLCASSFGLGASNQPQHFGDGTRLSIL.